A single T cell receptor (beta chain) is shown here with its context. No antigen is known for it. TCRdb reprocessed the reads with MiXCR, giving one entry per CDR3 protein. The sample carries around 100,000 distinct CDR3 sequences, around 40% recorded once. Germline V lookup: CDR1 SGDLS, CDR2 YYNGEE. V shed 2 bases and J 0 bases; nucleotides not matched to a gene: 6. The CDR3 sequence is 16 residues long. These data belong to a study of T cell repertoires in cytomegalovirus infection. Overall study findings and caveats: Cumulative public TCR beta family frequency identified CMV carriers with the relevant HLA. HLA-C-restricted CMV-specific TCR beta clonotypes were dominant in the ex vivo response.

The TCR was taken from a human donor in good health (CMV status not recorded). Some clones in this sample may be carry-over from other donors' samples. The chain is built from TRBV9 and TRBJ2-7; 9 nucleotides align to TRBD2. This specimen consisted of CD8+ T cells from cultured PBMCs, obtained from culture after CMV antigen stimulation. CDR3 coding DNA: TGTGCCAGCAGCGTGGGAGCTAGCGGGGTCTCCTACGAGCAGTACTTC. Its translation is CASSVGASGVSYEQYF.